The 28 T cell receptor beta chains given below trace back to one sample, sequenced in a study of Ad26.COV2.S vaccination and SARS-CoV-2 variants. Treatment: roughly 19 received Ad26.COV2.S at low or high dose, single or two shots; roughly five received placebo; per-sample allocation not given. Material that was analyzed had been drawn on day 63 after the first vaccine or placebo injection. The repertoire was sequenced with immunoSEQ multiplex PCR; TCRdb's copy has only in-frame clones and lacks some. The table records hundreds of thousands of clones, 80% to 90% of them present only once. The sequencing used peripheral blood, collected in a trial of Ad26.COV2.S vaccine versus placebo. These receptors were obtained from a person aged 18-65 years who received the Ad26.COV2.S COVID-19 vaccine or a placebo.

The chain uses TRBV2 and TRBJ2-4, with D perhaps TRBD1 (7 bases). Germline CDR1 and CDR2: SNHLY and FYNNEI. The V and J ends lost 2 bases and 1 base respectively, with 12 bases between them. The CDR3 totals 16 residues. This CDR3 is CASSERRGRAKNIQYF. CDR3 in DNA: TGTGCCAGCAGTGAAAGGAGGGGGCGCGCCAAAAACATTCAGTACTTC.

J is TRBJ2-5 and V is TRBV11-2; 10 nucleotides agree with TRBD2. Germline V gene lookup returns CDR1 SGHAT and CDR2 FQNNGV. The CDR3 extends over 16 amino acids. The ends lost 2 bases at V and 2 bases at J; junction bases unmatched: 5. Here the CDR3 reads CASSLMSGGAQETQYF. The CDR3 DNA follows: TGTGCCAGCAGCTTAATGAGCGGGGGGGCTCAAGAGACCCAGTACTTC.

The chain uses TRBV11-2 and TRBJ2-1; 13 nucleotides match TRBD2. J was trimmed by 4 bases and V by 1 base; bases with no gene match: 1. This CDR3 contains 16 residues. CDR1 and CDR2 (germline): SGHAT, FQNNGV. CDR3 in DNA: TGTGCCAGCAGCTTAGTGGGACTAGCGGGGTACAATGAGCAGTTCTTC. Protein sequence: CASSLVGLAGYNEQFF.

The genes are TRBV2 and TRBJ2-7, with D uncertain. The V and J ends lost 6 bases and 3 bases respectively, with 15 bases between them. Germline V CDR1 and CDR2: SNHLY, FYNNEI. The CDR3 has 14 residues. This CDR3 reads CASSGNLKNYEQYF. DNA of the CDR3: TGTGCCAGCAGCGGAAACCTGAAGAACTACGAGCAGTACTTC.

The chain links TRBV4-2 to TRBJ1-1, with D unclear. Deletions cut 0 bases from V and 0 bases from J, with 11 bases between. The germline V gene encodes CDR1 LGHNA and CDR2 YNFKEQ. The CDR3 is 16 amino acids. The CDR3 sequence: CASSQDRGVMNTEAFF. Written as DNA, the CDR3 is TGTGCCAGCAGCCAAGACCGAGGAGTCATGAACACTGAAGCTTTCTTT.

This rearrangement joins TRBV11-1 to TRBJ1-1; TRBD1 aligns across 7 bases. The CDR3 consists of 15 residues. The germline gives CDR1 SGHAT, CDR2 FQDESV (reference sequence). J was trimmed by 1 base and V by 2 bases; bases with no gene match: 4. The CDR3 region has the DNA TGTGCCAGCAGCTTAAACGAGGGGGCGAACACTGAAGCTTTCTTT. Translating it yields CASSLNEGANTEAFF.

This chain uses TRBV9 with TRBJ2-3; the match to TRBD2 covers 8 bases. The CDR3 has 15 amino acids. The junction had 3 bases not matched to a gene; V was cut back by 1 base and J by 2 bases. In germline, CDR1 is SGDLS, CDR2 YYNGEE. The CDR3, as DNA: TGTGCCAGCAGCGTATGGACTAGCAACACAGATACGCAGTATTTT. Protein product: CASSVWTSNTDTQYF.

The rearrangement joins TRBV19 to TRBJ1-2; 8 bases match TRBD1. In germline, CDR1 is LNHDA, CDR2 SQIVND (reference sequence). The CDR3 spans 13 residues. V gave up 5 bases and J gave up 3 bases; unmatched junction bases: 2. CDR3 amino acids: CASSSDRDYGYTF. The DNA of the CDR3 is TGTGCCAGTAGTTCGGACAGGGACTATGGCTACACCTTC.

The chain couples TRBV19 to TRBJ1-5; 10 nucleotides line up with TRBD1. The CDR3 sequence is 17 residues long. The V gene's germline CDR1 is LNHDA and CDR2 SQIVND (reference sequence). The junction had 7 bases not matched to a gene; V was cut back by 5 bases and J by 0 bases. The CDR3 coding sequence is TGTGCCAGTAGTGTGGGACAGGGGACTTTTAGCAATCAGCCCCAGCATTTT. It encodes CASSVGQGTFSNQPQHF. The entire variable domain, with the rest obtained from reference TRBV19 and TRBJ1-5, is as follows: DGGITQSPKYLFRKEGQNVTLSCEQNLNHDAMYWYRQDPGQGLRLIYYSQIVNDFQKGDIAEGYSVSREKKESFPLTVTSAQKNPTAFYLCASSVGQGTFSNQPQHFGDGTRLSIL.

The genes are TRBV19 and TRBJ2-1; TRBD2 aligns across 9 bases. Germline V gene sequence: CDR1 LNHDA, CDR2 SQIVND (reference sequence). J was trimmed by 12 bases and V by 3 bases; bases with no gene match: 18. This CDR3 has 17 residues. The CDR3 spells CASSIEGASGTTSRQFF. The CDR3 DNA reads TGTGCCAGTAGTATTGAAGGGGCTAGCGGGACCACTTCGCGGCAGTTCTTC.

V gene TRBV2 combines with J gene TRBJ1-2; 7 nucleotides agree with TRBD1. Per the germline V gene, CDR1 is SNHLY and CDR2 is FYNNEI. The CDR3 is 14 residues long. The ends lost 3 bases at V and 8 bases at J; junction bases unmatched: 9. The chain's CDR3 is CASSEYRGSGGYTF. CDR3 nucleotides: TGTGCCAGCAGTGAGTACAGGGGATCGGGAGGCTACACCTTC.

The chain uses TRBV18 and TRBJ1-1; D gene uncertain. The CDR3 spans 14 residues. Trimming left V 6 bases short and J 4 bases short, with 15 bases between. The germline gives CDR1 KGHSH, CDR2 LQKENI. CDR3 residues: CASSPAQFGTEAFF. The CDR3 DNA sequence: TGTGCCAGCTCGCCAGCCCAGTTTGGCACTGAAGCTTTCTTT.

The chain carries TRBV7-9 and TRBJ2-1, with D possibly TRBD1 on 6 matching bases. The V end was cut by 4 bases, the J end by 5 bases, with 9 bases between. The CDR3 is 13 amino acids. CDR1 and CDR2 (germline): SEHNR, FQNEAQ (reference sequence). The CDR3 DNA reads TGTGCCAGCAGCTCGGGACAAGACAATGAGCAGTTCTTC. Its protein is CASSSGQDNEQFF.

The chain has TRBV5-1 and TRBJ2-3, with TRBD2 identical over 11 bases. With V trimmed by 7 bases and J by 2 bases, 3 bases remained unmatched. This CDR3 has 14 amino acids. From germline, CDR1 is SGHRS and CDR2 YFSETQ. CDR3 sequence reads: CASLAGGPTDTQYF. The CDR3 nucleotides read TGCGCCAGCTTAGCGGGGGGGCCCACAGATACGCAGTATTTT.

This clone was counted between two and nine times. This chain uses TRBV5-1 with TRBJ1-1; possibly TRBD1 for D (5 bases). The CDR3 has 14 amino acids. Trimming cost V 4 bases and J 1 base, with 11 bases left between them. Germline V gene lookup returns CDR1 SGHRS and CDR2 YFSETQ. CDR3 sequence (DNA): TGCGCCAGCAGCGTGCAGGGAGGGAACACTGAAGCTTTCTTT. It yields the protein CASSVQGGNTEAFF.

A few counts support this clone. This chain connects TRBV3-1 (or the pseudogene TRBV3-2) to TRBJ1-5; D not certain. V was trimmed by 1 base and J by 6 bases, leaving 4 bases between them. The CDR3 extends over 12 amino acids. Germline V gene lookup returns CDR1 LGHDT and CDR2 YNNKEL (reference sequence). The CDR3 protein is CASSQGIQPQHF. The CDR3 region has the DNA TGTGCCAGCAGCCAAGGCATTCAGCCCCAGCATTTT.

This chain's CDR3 is CASSVAGRGTTEKLFF. CDR3 DNA sequence: TGTGCCAGCAGCGTAGCTGGTCGGGGGACGACAGAAAAACTGTTTTTT. V and J are TRBV9 and TRBJ1-4; perhaps TRBD1 as D (5 bases). V was trimmed by 0 bases and J by 8 bases, leaving 17 bases between them. CDR1 is SGDLS, CDR2 YYNGEE, per germline. The CDR3 contains 16 residues.

The chain recombines TRBV4-2 with TRBJ2-1; the match to TRBD2 covers 8 bases. Germline trimming cut 0 bases from V and 4 bases from J; bases unmatched to any gene: 5. CDR3 length equals 16 residues. Germline loops: CDR1 LGHNA, CDR2 YNFKEQ. Here the CDR3 reads CASSQERSSGYNEQFF. As DNA, the CDR3 is TGTGCCAGCAGCCAAGAGAGGTCTAGCGGGTACAATGAGCAGTTCTTC.

V gene TRBV2 combines with J gene TRBJ1-5; a possible D gene is TRBD1 (6 bases). The germline CDR1 and CDR2 sequences are SNHLY and FYNNEI. This CDR3 comprises 15 residues. Trimming stripped 5 bases from V and 0 bases from J, with 11 bases between. CDR3 bases: TGTGCCAGCAGTCTTGGACAGTATAGCAATCAGCCCCAGCATTTT. Its protein product is CASSLGQYSNQPQHF.

The rearrangement joins TRBV19 to TRBJ2-1; TRBD1 is a possible D gene (6 bases). This CDR3 is built from 16 residues. With 4 bases removed from V and 8 bases from J, the gap between germline ends came to 21 bases. CDR1 is LNHDA and CDR2 is SQIVND in the germline V gene (reference sequence). The DNA for the CDR3 is TGTGCCAGTAGTACTTTCTACAGGGACCCCAGGGATGAGCAGTTCTTC. Translated, it gives CASSTFYRDPRDEQFF.

The chain has TRBV9 and TRBJ2-1; 9 bases agree with TRBD1. With 0 bases clipped from V and 8 bases from J, the junction kept 6 bases outside the gene matches. This CDR3 has 15 residues. Germline V gene sequence: CDR1 SGDLS, CDR2 YYNGEE. The DNA for the CDR3 is TGTGCCAGCAGCGTAGGCTGGGACAGGGTTTATGAGCAGTTCTTC. It codes for CASSVGWDRVYEQFF.

The chain employs TRBV11-2 and TRBJ2-1; possible D gene TRBD2, 5 bases. This CDR3 has 15 amino acids. V was cut by 5 bases and J by 5 bases, with 16 bases left in between. Germline lookup yields CDR1 SGHAT and CDR2 FQNNGV. The DNA of the CDR3 is TGTGCCAGCAGCCCCCCCAACCCGGAGGACAATGAGCAGTTCTTC. Translation gives CASSPPNPEDNEQFF.

This clone occurred a few times. V is TRBV3-1 (or the pseudogene TRBV3-2) and J is TRBJ2-3; D possibly corresponds to TRBD1 (6 bases). This CDR3 contains 16 residues. In germline, CDR1 is LGHDT, CDR2 YNNKEL (reference sequence). The ends were cut back, 0 bases at V and 2 bases at J, with 12 bases in the middle. The CDR3 coding sequence is TGTGCCAGCAGCCAAGAAACAGGGCGATCCACAGATACGCAGTATTTT. It translates to CASSQETGRSTDTQYF.

The V call is TRBV2, the J call TRBJ2-1, with D possibly being TRBD2 (6 bases). Germline loops: CDR1 SNHLY, CDR2 FYNNEI. Trimming shortened V by 6 bases and J by 0 bases, and 12 bases separated the two germline ends. The CDR3 runs 15 residues. CDR3 nucleotides: TGTGCCAGCAGCTTAGCGGAGAGCTCCTACAATGAGCAGTTCTTC. Protein product: CASSLAESSYNEQFF. The full variable domain, with the rest looked up from reference TRBV2 and TRBJ2-1, is EPEVTQTPSHQVTQMGQEVILRCVPISNHLYFYWYRQILGQKVEFLVSFYNNEISEKSEIFDDQFSVERPDGSNFTLKIRSTKLEDSAMYFCASSLAESSYNEQFFGPGTRLTVL.

The rearrangement joins TRBV11-2 to TRBJ1-2; 7 bases line up with TRBD1. The CDR3 covers 15 residues. The trim removed 2 bases at V and 5 bases at J, leaving 8 bases unmatched. Germline values: CDR1 SGHAT, CDR2 FQNNGV. The CDR3 sequence is CASSLSAQGEYGYTF. The CDR3 DNA reads as TGTGCCAGCAGCTTATCGGCCCAGGGGGAATATGGCTACACCTTC.

The V and J genes are TRBV19 and TRBJ1-3; maybe TRBD1 (6 bases). Trimming left V 7 bases short and J 5 bases short, with 12 bases between. The CDR3 consists of 13 residues. Per germline, CDR1 LNHDA and CDR2 SQIVND (reference sequence). CDR3 loop: CASKGQGRNTIYF. In nucleotides, the CDR3 is TGTGCCAGTAAAGGGCAGGGGAGAAACACCATATATTTT. The full variable domain, completed using reference TRBV19 and TRBJ1-3, is DGGITQSPKYLFRKEGQNVTLSCEQNLNHDAMYWYRQDPGQGLRLIYYSQIVNDFQKGDIAEGYSVSREKKESFPLTVTSAQKNPTAFYLCASKGQGRNTIYFGEGSWLTVV.

The chain is built from TRBV5-1 and TRBJ2-1, with D hard to call. This CDR3 has 16 amino acids. CDR1 SGHRS and CDR2 YFSETQ come from the germline V gene. The germline V and J ends were trimmed by 0 bases and 5 bases, with 15 bases remaining between them. CDR3 in DNA: TGCGCCAGCAGCTTGGCTCCCTCGCTAGAGAACAATGAGCAGTTCTTC. Its translation: CASSLAPSLENNEQFF. Filled out from reference TRBV5-1 and TRBJ2-1, the complete variable domain reads KAGVTQTPRYLIKTRGQQVTLSCSPISGHRSVSWYQQTPGQGLQFLFEYFSETQRNKGNFPGRFSGRQFSNSRSEMNVSTLELGDSALYLCASSLAPSLENNEQFFGPGTRLTVL.

J is TRBJ2-1 and V is TRBV19; 12 bases line up with TRBD2. The CDR3 extends over 19 amino acids. J lost 7 bases, V lost 5 bases, and 18 bases had no gene match. CDR1 is LNHDA, CDR2 SQIVND, per germline (reference sequence). This CDR3 is CASSARLAGDPLPRNEQFF. Here the CDR3 DNA reads TGTGCCAGTAGTGCAAGACTAGCGGGAGACCCTCTTCCTAGGAATGAGCAGTTCTTC.